The source of this T cell receptor (beta chain) is a study of T cell responses to AZD1222 COVID-19 vaccine. Of note for this clone: Its antigen is not known.

Study results and limitations: Clonal diversity was possibly underestimated, and white British individuals and females predominated among donors.

This CDR3 comprises 12 residues. From germline, CDR1 is MNHEY and CDR2 SVGEGT. V lost 2 bases, J lost 9 bases, and 11 bases lay in between. The assay was immunoSEQ multiplex PCR, and TCRdb's table has in-frame clones only and misses some. Among roughly 100,000 clones listed, about four fifths were seen once. Sequenced material: peripheral blood, taken on day 0 of AZD1222 vaccination. The chain links TRBV6-2 or TRBV6-3 to TRBJ2-7; D gene unclear. This TCR derives from an adult in good health. The chain's CDR3 is CASSYLRSVQYF. For the CDR3, the DNA is TGTGCCAGCAGTTACCTAAGGTCCGTGCAGTACTTC.